This TCR beta chain was retrieved from a study of blood T cell repertoires in COVID-19. The table came from immunoSEQ multiplex PCR; TCRdb's copy has only in-frame clones and leaves some out. The sample consists of more than 85,000 clones, approximately 86% of them appearing once. This CDR3 is built from 11 residues. Germline CDR1 is SGHAT and CDR2 is FQNNGV. Trimming stripped 2 bases from V and 4 bases from J, with 3 bases between. The sequencing sample was made of peripheral blood. The clonotype originates from a human donor in a cohort sampled during active COVID-19. The genes are TRBV11-2 and TRBJ2-7; D unresolved. CDR3 DNA sequence: TGTGCCAGCAGCTTATATTACGAGCAGTACTTC. Protein: CASSLYYEQYF.